The present T cell receptor beta chain was sequenced within a study of blood T cell repertoires in COVID-19. Background on the study: Samples of COVID-19 (acute and convalescent) were obtained from the United States, Italy and Spain. T cells, B-cell-depleted T cells, or PBMCs supplied cDNA or gDNA.

As handled by the study authors: Amplification with reference gene primers provided the estimates of nucleated cell counts. Only in-frame clones appear in the TCRdb table, and some are missing; sequencing was by immunoSEQ multiplex PCR. V, J and clone size reflect that table, while D and trimming were determined from the DNA. This sample has 200,000 to 250,000 clones; approximately 83% occur once, and the top ten carry about 3%. Sequences were obtained from peripheral blood. The sequence was obtained from a woman aged 25 to 39 who had recovered from COVID-19.

CDR3 in amino acids: CSASETSSSTDTQYF. In DNA form, the CDR3 reads TGCAGTGCTAGTGAAACTAGCTCCAGCACAGATACGCAGTATTTT. The chain recombines TRBV20-1 with TRBJ2-3; D possibly corresponds to TRBD2 (6 bases). Deletions cut 3 bases from V and 0 bases from J, with 13 bases between. The germline CDR1 and CDR2 sequences are DFQATT and SNEGSKA (reference sequence). The CDR3 has 15 residues.